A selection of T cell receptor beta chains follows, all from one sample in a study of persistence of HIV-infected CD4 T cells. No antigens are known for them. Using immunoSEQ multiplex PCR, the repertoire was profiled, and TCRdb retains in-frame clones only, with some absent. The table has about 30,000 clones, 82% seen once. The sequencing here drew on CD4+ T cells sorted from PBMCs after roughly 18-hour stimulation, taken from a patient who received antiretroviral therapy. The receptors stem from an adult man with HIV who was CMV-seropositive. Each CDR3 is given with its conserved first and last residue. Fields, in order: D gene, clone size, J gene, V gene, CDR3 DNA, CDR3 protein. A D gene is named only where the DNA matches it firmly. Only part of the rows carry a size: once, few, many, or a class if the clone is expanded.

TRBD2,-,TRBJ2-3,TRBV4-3,TGCGCCAGCAGCCTCGGGGGGGCAGATACGCAGTATTTT,CASSLGGADTQYF
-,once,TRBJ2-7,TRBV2,TGTGCCAGCAGATCCAACTACGAGCAGTACTTC,CASRSNYEQYF
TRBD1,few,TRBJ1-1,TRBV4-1,TGCGCCAGCAGCCAACCTGACAGGGGGAGACTTGAAGCTTTCTTT,CASSQPDRGRLEAFF
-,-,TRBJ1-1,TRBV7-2,TGTGCCAGCAGCTTTCCTTGGGGAGCTGAAGCTTTCTTT,CASSFPWGAEAFF
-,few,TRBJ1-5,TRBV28,TGTGCCAGCAGTTATTATAGCAATCAGCCCCAGCATTTT,CASSYYSNQPQHF
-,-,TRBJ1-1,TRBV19,TGTGCCAGTAGTATATTTGGGACTGAAGCTTTCTTT,CASSIFGTEAFF
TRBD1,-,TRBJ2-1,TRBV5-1,TGCGCCAGCAGCTTGAAGGGGGCGAGTGAGCAGTTCTTC,CASSLKGASEQFF
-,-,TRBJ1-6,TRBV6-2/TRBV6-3,TGTGCCAGCAGTTACTCGGGGGTGAGAGGATCACCCCTCCACTTT,CASSYSGVRGSPLHF
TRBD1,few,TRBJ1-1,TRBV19,TGTGCCAGTAGTAAGACAGGGTCTCGGAGGGTGGTCACTGAAGCTTTCTTT,CASSKTGSRRVVTEAFF
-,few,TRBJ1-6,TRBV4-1,TGCGCCAGCAGCCGGGACGGCTCCTATAATTCACCCCTCCACTTT,CASSRDGSYNSPLHF
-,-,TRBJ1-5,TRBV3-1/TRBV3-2,TGTGCCAGCAGCCCTACAGGGTACAATCAGCCCCAGCATTTT,CASSPTGYNQPQHF
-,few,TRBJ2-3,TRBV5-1,TGCGCCAGCAGCTATGACACAGATACGCAGTATTTT,CASSYDTDTQYF
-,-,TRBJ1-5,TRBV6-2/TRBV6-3,TGTGCCAGCAGTTCCTTACCCCTTCAGCCCCAGCATTTT,CASSSLPLQPQHF
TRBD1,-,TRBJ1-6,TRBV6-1,TGTGCCAGCAGTGAAAGTCAGGGGGCTCGGTCCTATAATTCACCCCTCCACTTT,CASSESQGARSYNSPLHF
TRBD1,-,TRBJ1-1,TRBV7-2,TGTGCCAGCAGCTTAGAAAGGGACAGGGGGGTTGCTTTCTTT,CASSLERDRGVAFF
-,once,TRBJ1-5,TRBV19,TGTGCCAGTAGTATGTGGGGGGCGCGGAGCAATCAGCCCCAGCATTTT,CASSMWGARSNQPQHF
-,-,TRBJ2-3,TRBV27,TGTGCCAGCAGTTTAACGGGTCCAGATACGCAGTATTTT,CASSLTGPDTQYF
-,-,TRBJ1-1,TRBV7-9,TGTGCCAGCAGCAGAGAAAGTGGAACTGAAGCTTTCTTT,CASSRESGTEAFF
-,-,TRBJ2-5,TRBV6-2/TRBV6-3,TGTGCCAGCAGTTACAGCTCGGGGCGGGGAGAGACCCAGTACTTC,CASSYSSGRGETQYF
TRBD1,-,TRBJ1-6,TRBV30,TGTGCCTGGAGCGGGACAGGGTCGGGTTCACCCCTCCACTTT,CAWSGTGSGSPLHF
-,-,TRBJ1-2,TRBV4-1,TGCGCTAGCAGCCAAGGAATCCTGAGGGGCAAGGAAGATGGCTACACCTTC,CASSQGILRGKEDGYTF
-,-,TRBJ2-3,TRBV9,TGTGCCAGCAGCCGTGAGTTCACAGATACGCAGTATTTT,CASSREFTDTQYF
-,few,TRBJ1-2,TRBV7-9,TGTGCCAGCAGCTTAGGGGCCAGTGCCTATGGCTACACCTTC,CASSLGASAYGYTF
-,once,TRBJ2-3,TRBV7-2,TGTGCCAGCAGCTCTTTGGGGGGGCAGTCCACAGATACGCAGTATTTT,CASSSLGGQSTDTQYF
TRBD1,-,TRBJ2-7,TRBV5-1,TGCGCCAGCAGCATAACCGGGACAGGAGTATACGAGCAGTACTTC,CASSITGTGVYEQYF
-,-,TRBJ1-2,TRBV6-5,TGTGCCAGCAGTTACGAGGGGAACTATGGCTACACCTTC,CASSYEGNYGYTF
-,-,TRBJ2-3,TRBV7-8,TGTGCCAGCAGCGTACCCAGGGGGAGGACAGATACGCAGTATTTT,CASSVPRGRTDTQYF
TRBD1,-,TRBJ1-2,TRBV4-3,TGCGCCAGCAGCCCTACAGCCGGGACAGGGGATCGGAACTATGGCTACACCTTC,CASSPTAGTGDRNYGYTF
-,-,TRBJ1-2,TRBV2,TGTGCCAGCAGTGAAGCCCGCCCAGCCGACTATGGCTACACCTTC,CASSEARPADYGYTF
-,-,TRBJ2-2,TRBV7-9,TGTGCCAGCGACACAGGGAACACCGGGGAGCTGTTTTTT,CASDTGNTGELFF
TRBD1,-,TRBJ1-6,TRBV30,TGTGCCTGGAGTGTACCTGGGACAGGGGATTCACCCCTCCACTTT,CAWSVPGTGDSPLHF
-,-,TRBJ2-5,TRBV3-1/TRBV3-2,TGTGCCAGCAGCCAAGAGACCCCCCCGAGGGGGTTGCAAGAGACCCAGTACTTC,CASSQETPPRGLQETQYF
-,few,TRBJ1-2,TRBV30,TGTGCTGGAGGGGAGGAGAACTATGGCTACACCTTC,CAGGEENYGYTF
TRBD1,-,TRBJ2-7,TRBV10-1,TGCGCCAGCAGTCTTTTTCGGACAGGGCTGGGGACCCGGGGCCCCTACGAGCAGTACTTC,CASSLFRTGLGTRGPYEQYF
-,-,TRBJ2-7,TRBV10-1,TGCGCCAGCAGTGACTCCAGGGGTGGCGAGCAGTACTTC,CASSDSRGGEQYF
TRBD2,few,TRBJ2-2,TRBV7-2,TGTGCCAGCAGCCAGGGACTAGCGGGGGGGAGCTACACCGGGGAGCTGTTTTTT,CASSQGLAGGSYTGELFF
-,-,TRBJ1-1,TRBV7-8,TGTGCCAGCAGCTTAGGGGCGGGCCCGAGAACTGAAGCTTTCTTT,CASSLGAGPRTEAFF
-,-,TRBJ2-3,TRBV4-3,TGCGCCAGCAGCCAAGGATGGCATACGCAGTATTTT,CASSQGWHTQYF
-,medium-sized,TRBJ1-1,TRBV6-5,TGTGCCAGCATGTTGTGGGTAGGGACTGAAGCTTTCTTT,CASMLWVGTEAFF
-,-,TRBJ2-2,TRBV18,TGTGCCAGCTCACAACACTCGGGCACCGGGGAGCTGTTTTTT,CASSQHSGTGELFF
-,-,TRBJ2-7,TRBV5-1,TGCGCCAGCAGCTTAGACAGCTGGTACGAGCAGTACTTC,CASSLDSWYEQYF
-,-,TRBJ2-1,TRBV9,TGTGCCAGCAGCGTAGAAGTGGATTCGTCGGGGATTTACAATGAGCAGTTCTTC,CASSVEVDSSGIYNEQFF
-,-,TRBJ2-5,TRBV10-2,TGCGCCAGCAGTGAGTTCAGGAAGACCCAGTACTTC,CASSEFRKTQYF
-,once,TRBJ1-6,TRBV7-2,TGTGCCAGCAGATCCGGGGGGCGGAATTCACCCCTCCACTTT,CASRSGGRNSPLHF
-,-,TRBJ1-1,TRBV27,TGTGCCAGCAGTTCGGGACGGAACACTGAAGCTTTCTTT,CASSSGRNTEAFF
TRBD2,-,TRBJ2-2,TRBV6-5,TGTGCCAGCAGTTACCCTAGCGGGGGGAACACCGGGGAGCTGTTTTTT,CASSYPSGGNTGELFF
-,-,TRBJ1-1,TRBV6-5,TGTGCCAGCAGCGGAAGGGGGGCGGGAAACACTGAAGCTTTCTTT,CASSGRGAGNTEAFF
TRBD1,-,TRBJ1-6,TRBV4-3,TGCGCCAGCAGCCAAGGTACAGGGGCCAATTCACCCCTCCACTTT,CASSQGTGANSPLHF
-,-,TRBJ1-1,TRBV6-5,TGTGCCAGCAGTAAGGGGGTAGGGACTGAAGCTTTCTTT,CASSKGVGTEAFF
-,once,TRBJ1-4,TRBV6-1,TGTGCCAGCAGTGAAGGTGGGGCAGCTAATGAAAAACTGTTTTTT,CASSEGGAANEKLFF
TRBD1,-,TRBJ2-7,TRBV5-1,TGCGCCAGCAGCTTGGAGTATGACAGGGACGAGCAGTACTTC,CASSLEYDRDEQYF
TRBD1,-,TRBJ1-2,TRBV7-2,TGTGCCAGCAGCTTAGTGCCAGGGGGGAGGGATGGCTACACCTTC,CASSLVPGGRDGYTF
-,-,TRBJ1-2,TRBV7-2,TGTGCCAGCAGCTTATTGACCCTCCCCCGGGATGGCTACACCTTC,CASSLLTLPRDGYTF
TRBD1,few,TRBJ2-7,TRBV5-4,TGTGCCAGCAGCTTGAACCCAGGGGGCGAGTACGAGCAGTACTTC,CASSLNPGGEYEQYF
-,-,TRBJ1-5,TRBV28,TGTGCCAGCAGTCGGTCAGGGCCCCATCAGCCCCAGCATTTT,CASSRSGPHQPQHF
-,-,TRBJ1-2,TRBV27,TGTGCCAGCAGTTCCTGGGAGACCTCTAACTATGGCTACACCTTC,CASSSWETSNYGYTF
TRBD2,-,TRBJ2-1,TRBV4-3,TGCGCCAGCAGCCAAGATCTCAGCGGGGGGGCCAATGAGCAGTTCTTC,CASSQDLSGGANEQFF
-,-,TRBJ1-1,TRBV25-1,TGTGCCAGCAGTTTAGGGAGCATGAACACTGAAGCTTTCTTT,CASSLGSMNTEAFF
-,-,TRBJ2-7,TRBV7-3,TGTGCCAGCAGCACTTCGAGAGGCTACGAGCAGTACTTC,CASSTSRGYEQYF